This is a list of T cell receptor beta chains from one sample in a study of blood T cells in healthy people across ages. TCRdb independently ran MiXCR on the 5' RACE reads; one entry per CDR3 protein. Here the sample spans some 1,000,000 distinct CDR3 sequences, around 25% being singletons. In addition, the sample was reused for a study of T cells of mothers and their children.

Input material: blood. The receptors originated from a girl aged 2 to 9 in good health. Each CDR3 is given with its conserved first and last residue. Clone sizes are given selectively: once, few, many, or a class where the clone is expanded.

V,J,size,CDR3
TRBV7-2,TRBJ1-6,few,CASSPRDGGNSPLHF
TRBV7-9,TRBJ2-1,NA,CASSSGLAGGPLNEQFF
TRBV9,TRBJ2-3,NA,CASSAATSGGPDTQYF
TRBV28,TRBJ2-1,few,CASSLSRSEQFF
TRBV29-1,TRBJ2-5,NA,CSVVMLASGVRETQYF
TRBV6-2/TRBV6-3,TRBJ1-5,NA,CASSYTLRDRGGGMGNQPQHF
TRBV13,TRBJ2-5,few,CASRQTGPEETQYF
TRBV7-2,TRBJ2-3,NA,CASSLSGGVLDTQYF
TRBV7-2,TRBJ2-1,NA,CASSLGFREQFF
TRBV28,TRBJ2-5,few,CASRRQGQETQYF
TRBV20-1,TRBJ2-7,NA,CSARDSGGGVYEQYF
TRBV20-1,TRBJ1-1,NA,CSARDRSRGSGTEAFF
TRBV28,NA,NA,CASSLAGITDYEQYF
TRBV7-9,TRBJ2-1,NA,CASSRLTSGELDEQFF
TRBV6-6,TRBJ2-5,NA,CASELAGEKVYF
TRBV7-6,TRBJ1-2,NA,CASSFSQGGGYTF
TRBV27,TRBJ2-7,few,CASSLSGLAGLYEQYF
TRBV14,TRBJ2-7,many,CASRTGSSYEQYF
TRBV7-2,TRBJ1-1,NA,CASSRSAVQGTEAFF
TRBV2,NA,NA,CASSEAALWVEQYF
TRBV19,TRBJ1-4,NA,CASSQPAGAGEKLFF
TRBV9,TRBJ1-3,few,CASSAPTRGGNTIYF
TRBV6-5,TRBJ2-7,NA,CASSYSGTPKNEQYF
TRBV12-3/TRBV12-4,TRBJ1-2,NA,CASSLALQAYGYTF
TRBV5-1,TRBJ1-1,few,CASSLWTGTMNTEAFF
TRBV3-1,TRBJ2-3,NA,CASSQDGYVGAPDTQYF
TRBV7-2,TRBJ2-7,many,CASSLGLAGREQYF
TRBV15,TRBJ2-1,NA,CATSSPLTSIYEQFF
TRBV5-1,TRBJ2-1,NA,CASSWGGQASNEQFF
TRBV5-1,TRBJ2-1,many,CASSLVGDEQFF
TRBV7-9,TRBJ2-1,NA,CASSPSGGAEIDFF
TRBV3-1,NA,few,CASSQDFGASGSYEQYF
TRBV5-1,TRBJ1-4,NA,CASSPSISTNEKLFF
TRBV12-3/TRBV12-4,TRBJ1-1,few,CASSFFNGAEAFF
TRBV4-2,TRBJ2-5,NA,CASSQTQGGTQYF
TRBV9,TRBJ2-2,NA,CASSVEVTGTYTGELFF
TRBV7-6,TRBJ2-3,few,CASSSNGIDTQYF
TRBV9,TRBJ2-5,NA,CASSVGGLAGETQYF
TRBV29-1,TRBJ1-4,NA,CSVEVPRDRDMEKLFF
TRBV2,TRBJ1-2,NA,CAIRKNYGYTF
TRBV4-3,TRBJ2-3,few,CASSQLGDYPTDTQYF
TRBV7-9,NA,many,CASSSTGTSYEQYF
TRBV5-7,TRBJ2-5,NA,CASSFVQGGQETQYF
TRBV7-3,TRBJ2-2,NA,CASSALGGTGELFF
TRBV29-1,TRBJ2-7,NA,CSVEVLGASGGLYEQYF
TRBV2,TRBJ2-1,NA,CASSIPPGAGAEQFF
TRBV6-1,TRBJ2-3,few,CASSESGLGTDTQYF
TRBV29-1,TRBJ2-1,NA,CSALHYEQFF
TRBV20-1,TRBJ1-4,few,CSARAAQETKLFF
TRBV5-6,TRBJ1-1,NA,CASSFLRDNEAFF
TRBV7-2,NA,NA,CASSLALAGVRPDEQFF
TRBV6-6,TRBJ1-5,few,CASSEDREGNQPQHF
TRBV15,TRBJ1-2,NA,CATGVEGYTF
TRBV6-2/TRBV6-3,TRBJ2-5,few,CASSQPGLAGEETQYF
TRBV6-1,TRBJ1-4,few,CASSVTNEKLFF
TRBV7-2,TRBJ1-6,NA,CASSLVAGENSPLHF